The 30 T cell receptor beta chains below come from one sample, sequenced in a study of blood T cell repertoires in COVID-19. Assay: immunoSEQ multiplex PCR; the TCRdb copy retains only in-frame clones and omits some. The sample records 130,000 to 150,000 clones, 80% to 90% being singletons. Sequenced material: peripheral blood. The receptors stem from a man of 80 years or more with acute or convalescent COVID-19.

The CDR3 here is CASSLGGWNSPLHF. The CDR3 region has the DNA TGTGCCAGCAGCTTGGGCGGTTGGAATTCACCCCTCCACTTT. This sequence joins TRBV5-4 and TRBJ1-6; D is unclear. Trimming shortened V by 0 bases and J by 7 bases, and 8 bases separated the two germline ends. Germline V gene sequence: CDR1 SGHNT, CDR2 YYREEE (reference sequence). The CDR3 loop spans 14 amino acids.

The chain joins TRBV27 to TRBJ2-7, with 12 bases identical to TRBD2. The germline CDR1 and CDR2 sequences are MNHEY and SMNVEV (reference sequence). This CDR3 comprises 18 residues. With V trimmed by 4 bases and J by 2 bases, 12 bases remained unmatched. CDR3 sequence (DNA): TGTGCCAGCAGTTCCCTCCGACTAGCGGGGGTATACACCTACGAGCAGTACTTC. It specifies CASSSLRLAGVYTYEQYF.

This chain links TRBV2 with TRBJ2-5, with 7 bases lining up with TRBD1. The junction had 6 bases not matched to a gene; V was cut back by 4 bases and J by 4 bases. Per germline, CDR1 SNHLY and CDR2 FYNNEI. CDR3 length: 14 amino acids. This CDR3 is CASSGGGGLETQYF. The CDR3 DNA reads TGTGCCAGCAGTGGAGGGGGCGGATTAGAGACCCAGTACTTC.

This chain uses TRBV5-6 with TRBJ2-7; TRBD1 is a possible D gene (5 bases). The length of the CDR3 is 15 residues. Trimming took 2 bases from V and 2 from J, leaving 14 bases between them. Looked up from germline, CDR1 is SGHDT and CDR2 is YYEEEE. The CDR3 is CASSFRTTWPYEQYF. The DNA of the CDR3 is TGTGCCAGCAGCTTCAGGACAACTTGGCCCTACGAGCAGTACTTC.

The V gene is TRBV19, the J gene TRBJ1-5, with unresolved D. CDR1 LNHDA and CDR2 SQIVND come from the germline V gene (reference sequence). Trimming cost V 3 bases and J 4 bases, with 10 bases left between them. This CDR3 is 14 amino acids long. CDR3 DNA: TGTGCCAGTAGTATCAGAGGGTTGAATCAGCCCCAGCATTTT. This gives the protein CASSIRGLNQPQHF.

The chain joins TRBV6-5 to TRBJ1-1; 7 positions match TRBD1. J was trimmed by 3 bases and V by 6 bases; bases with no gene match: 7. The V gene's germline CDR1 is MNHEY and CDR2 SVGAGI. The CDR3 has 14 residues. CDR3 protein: CASSVGQVDTEAFF. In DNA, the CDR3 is TGTGCCAGCAGCGTTGGACAGGTGGACACTGAAGCTTTCTTT.

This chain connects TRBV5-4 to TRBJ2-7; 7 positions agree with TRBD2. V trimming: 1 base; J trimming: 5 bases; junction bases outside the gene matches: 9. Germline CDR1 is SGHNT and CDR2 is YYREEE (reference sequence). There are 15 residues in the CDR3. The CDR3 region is CASSLNVGGIDEQYF. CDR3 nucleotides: TGTGCCAGCAGCTTGAACGTCGGGGGGATCGACGAGCAGTACTTC.

The DNA for the CDR3 is TGTGCCAGCAGCCAAGCGGGAACTAGTCGACAGTTCTTC. This sequence encodes CASSQAGTSRQFF. The genes are TRBV3-1 (or the pseudogene TRBV3-2) and TRBJ2-1; the D gene is possibly TRBD2 (5 bases). CDR1 is LGHDT, CDR2 YNNKEL, per germline (reference sequence). The CDR3 sequence is 13 residues long. The germline V and J ends were trimmed by 1 base and 13 bases, with 14 bases remaining between them.

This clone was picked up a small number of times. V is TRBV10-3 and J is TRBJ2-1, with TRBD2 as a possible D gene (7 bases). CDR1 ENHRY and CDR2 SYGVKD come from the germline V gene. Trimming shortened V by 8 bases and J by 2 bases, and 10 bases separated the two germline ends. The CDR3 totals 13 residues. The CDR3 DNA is TGTGCCATCGGGGGGGGCGCCTACAATGAGCAGTTCTTC. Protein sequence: CAIGGGAYNEQFF.

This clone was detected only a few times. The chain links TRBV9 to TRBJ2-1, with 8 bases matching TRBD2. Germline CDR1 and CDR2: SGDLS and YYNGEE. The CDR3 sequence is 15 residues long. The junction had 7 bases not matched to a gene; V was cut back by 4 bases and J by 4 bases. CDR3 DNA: TGTGCCAGCAGCCCAGTAGCGGGGCTTTACAATGAGCAGTTCTTC. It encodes CASSPVAGLYNEQFF.

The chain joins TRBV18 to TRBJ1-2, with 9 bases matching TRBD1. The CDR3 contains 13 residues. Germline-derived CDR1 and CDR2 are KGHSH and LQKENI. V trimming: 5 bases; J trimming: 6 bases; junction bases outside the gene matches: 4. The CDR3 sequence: CASSGQGFDGYTF. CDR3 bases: TGTGCCAGCTCAGGACAGGGGTTTGATGGCTACACCTTC.

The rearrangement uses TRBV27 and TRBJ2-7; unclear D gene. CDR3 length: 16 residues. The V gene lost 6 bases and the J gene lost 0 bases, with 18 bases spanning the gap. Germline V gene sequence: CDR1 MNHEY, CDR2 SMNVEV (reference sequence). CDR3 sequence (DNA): TGTGCCAGCAGCTTTAACCCGACTCAACGCTCCTACGAGCAGTACTTC. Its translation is CASSFNPTQRSYEQYF.

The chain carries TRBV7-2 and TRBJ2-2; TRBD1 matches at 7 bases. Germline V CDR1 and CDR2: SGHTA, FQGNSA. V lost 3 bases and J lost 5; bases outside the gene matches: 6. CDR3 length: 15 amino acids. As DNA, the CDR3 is TGTGCCAGCAGCTTTGACAGGGTAGGGACCGGGGAGCTGTTTTTT. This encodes CASSFDRVGTGELFF.

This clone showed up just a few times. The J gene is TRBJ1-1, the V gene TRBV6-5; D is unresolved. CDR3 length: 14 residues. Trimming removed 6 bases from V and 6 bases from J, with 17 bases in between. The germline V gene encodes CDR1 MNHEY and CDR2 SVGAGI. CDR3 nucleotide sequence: TGTGCCAGCAGAATTGACGAGGGCATCGCTGAAGCTTTCTTT. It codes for CASRIDEGIAEAFF.

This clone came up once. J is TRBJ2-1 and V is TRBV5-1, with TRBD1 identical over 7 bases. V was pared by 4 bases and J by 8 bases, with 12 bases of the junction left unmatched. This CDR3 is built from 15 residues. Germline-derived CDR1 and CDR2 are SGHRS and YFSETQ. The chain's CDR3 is CASSDSNRGEYEQFF. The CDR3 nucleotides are TGCGCCAGCAGCGATTCAAACAGGGGAGAGTATGAGCAGTTCTTC.

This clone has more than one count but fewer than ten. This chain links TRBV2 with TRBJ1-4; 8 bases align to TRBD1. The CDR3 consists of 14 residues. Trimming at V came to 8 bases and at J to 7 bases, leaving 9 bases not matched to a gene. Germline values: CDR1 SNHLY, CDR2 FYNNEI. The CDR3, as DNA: TGTGCCAGCGCACAGGACAGGGTCGGTGAAAAACTGTTTTTT. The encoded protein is CASAQDRVGEKLFF.

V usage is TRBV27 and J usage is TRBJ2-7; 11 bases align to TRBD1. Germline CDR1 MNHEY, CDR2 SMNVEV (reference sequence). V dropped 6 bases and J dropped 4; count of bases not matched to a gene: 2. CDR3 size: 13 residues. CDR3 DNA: TGTGCCAGCAGAGGGACAGGGGGTTACGAGCAGTACTTC. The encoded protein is CASRGTGGYEQYF.

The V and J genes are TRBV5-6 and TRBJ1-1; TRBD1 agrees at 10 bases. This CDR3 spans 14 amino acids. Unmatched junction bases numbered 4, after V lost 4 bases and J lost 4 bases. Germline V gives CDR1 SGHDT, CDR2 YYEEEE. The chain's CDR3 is CASSGDRGLTEAFF. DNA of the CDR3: TGTGCCAGCAGCGGAGACAGGGGGCTCACTGAAGCTTTCTTT.

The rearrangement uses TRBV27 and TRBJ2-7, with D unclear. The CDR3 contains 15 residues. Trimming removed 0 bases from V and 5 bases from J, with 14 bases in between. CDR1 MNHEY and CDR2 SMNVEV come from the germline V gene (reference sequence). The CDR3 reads CASSLSPHGRDEQYF. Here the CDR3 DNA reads TGTGCCAGCAGTTTATCGCCCCATGGTCGGGACGAGCAGTACTTC.

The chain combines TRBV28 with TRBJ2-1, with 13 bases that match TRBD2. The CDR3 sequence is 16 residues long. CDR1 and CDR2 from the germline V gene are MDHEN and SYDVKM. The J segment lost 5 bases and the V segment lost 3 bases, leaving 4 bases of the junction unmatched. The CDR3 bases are TGTGCCAGCAGTTTGTCGGGACTAGCGGGACACAATGAGCAGTTCTTC. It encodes CASSLSGLAGHNEQFF.

CDR3 sequence (DNA): TGTGCCAGCAGCTACCTGCCGGGACAGGGGACGGGGGCCTACGAGCAGTACTTC. Its translation: CASSYLPGQGTGAYEQYF. The chain carries TRBV11-2 and TRBJ2-7; 10 bases are shared with TRBD1. Trimming removed 4 bases from V and 2 bases from J; junction bases left unmatched: 14. The CDR3 has 18 amino acids. Germline values: CDR1 SGHAT, CDR2 FQNNGV.

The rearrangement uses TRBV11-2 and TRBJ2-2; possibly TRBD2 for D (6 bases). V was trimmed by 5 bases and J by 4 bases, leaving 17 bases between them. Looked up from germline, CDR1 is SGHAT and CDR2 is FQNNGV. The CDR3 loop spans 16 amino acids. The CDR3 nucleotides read TGTGCCAGCAGCCCATCATACGGGAGCAGCACCGGGGAGCTGTTTTTT. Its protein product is CASSPSYGSSTGELFF.

CDR3 DNA sequence: TGTGCCAGCAGCCTACGACAGGGATGGTACTATGGCTACACCTTC. Its translation is CASSLRQGWYYGYTF. This chain uses TRBV14 with TRBJ1-2; 7 nucleotides agree with TRBD1. CDR3 size: 15 residues. From germline, CDR1 is SGHDN and CDR2 FVKESK. V dropped 4 bases and J dropped 3; count of bases not matched to a gene: 8.

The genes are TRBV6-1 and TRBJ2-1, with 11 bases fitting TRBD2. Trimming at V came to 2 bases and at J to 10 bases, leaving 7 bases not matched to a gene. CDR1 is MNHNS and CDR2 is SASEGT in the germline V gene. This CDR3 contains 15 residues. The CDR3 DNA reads TGTGCCAGCAGTGAATCGGGGACTAGCGGTTGGGAGCAGTTCTTC. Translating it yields CASSESGTSGWEQFF.

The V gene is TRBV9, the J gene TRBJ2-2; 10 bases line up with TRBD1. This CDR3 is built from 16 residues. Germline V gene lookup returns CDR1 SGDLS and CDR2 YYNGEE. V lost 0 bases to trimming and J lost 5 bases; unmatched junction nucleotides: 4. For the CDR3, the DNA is TGTGCCAGCAGCGTAGAGGGACAGGGGAGAACCGGGGAGCTGTTTTTT. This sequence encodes CASSVEGQGRTGELFF.

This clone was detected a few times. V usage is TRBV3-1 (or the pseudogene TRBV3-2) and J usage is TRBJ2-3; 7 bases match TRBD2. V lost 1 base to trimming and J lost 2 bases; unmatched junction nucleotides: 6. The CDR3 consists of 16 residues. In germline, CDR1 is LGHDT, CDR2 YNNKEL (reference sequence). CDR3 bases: TGTGCCAGCAGCCAAGGTACTAGCGCCAACACAGATACGCAGTATTTT. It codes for CASSQGTSANTDTQYF.

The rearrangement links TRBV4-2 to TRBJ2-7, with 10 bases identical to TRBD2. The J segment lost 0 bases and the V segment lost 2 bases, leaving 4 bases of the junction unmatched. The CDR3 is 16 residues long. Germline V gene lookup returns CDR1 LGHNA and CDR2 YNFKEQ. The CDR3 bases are TGTGCCAGCAGCCAAAGTACTAGCGGGGTCTCCTACGAGCAGTACTTC. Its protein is CASSQSTSGVSYEQYF.

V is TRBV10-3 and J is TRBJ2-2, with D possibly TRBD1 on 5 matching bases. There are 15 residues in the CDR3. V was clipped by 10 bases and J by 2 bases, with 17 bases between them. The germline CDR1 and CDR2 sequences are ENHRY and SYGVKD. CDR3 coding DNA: TGTGCCACCAACATCGACAGAGTAAACACCGGGGAGCTGTTTTTT. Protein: CATNIDRVNTGELFF.

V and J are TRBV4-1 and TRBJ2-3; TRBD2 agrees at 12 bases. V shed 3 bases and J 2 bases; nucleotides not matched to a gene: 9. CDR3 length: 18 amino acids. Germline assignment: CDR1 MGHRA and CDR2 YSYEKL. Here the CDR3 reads CASSQDLLAGGPTDTQYF. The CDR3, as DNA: TGCGCCAGCAGCCAGGACTTACTAGCGGGAGGCCCCACAGATACGCAGTATTTT.

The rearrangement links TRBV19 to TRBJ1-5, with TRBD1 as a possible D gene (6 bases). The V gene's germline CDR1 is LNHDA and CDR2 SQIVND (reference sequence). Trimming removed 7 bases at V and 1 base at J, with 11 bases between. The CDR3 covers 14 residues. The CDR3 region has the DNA TGTGCCAGTAATGAGCAGGGGAGCAATCAGCCCCAGCATTTT. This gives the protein CASNEQGSNQPQHF.